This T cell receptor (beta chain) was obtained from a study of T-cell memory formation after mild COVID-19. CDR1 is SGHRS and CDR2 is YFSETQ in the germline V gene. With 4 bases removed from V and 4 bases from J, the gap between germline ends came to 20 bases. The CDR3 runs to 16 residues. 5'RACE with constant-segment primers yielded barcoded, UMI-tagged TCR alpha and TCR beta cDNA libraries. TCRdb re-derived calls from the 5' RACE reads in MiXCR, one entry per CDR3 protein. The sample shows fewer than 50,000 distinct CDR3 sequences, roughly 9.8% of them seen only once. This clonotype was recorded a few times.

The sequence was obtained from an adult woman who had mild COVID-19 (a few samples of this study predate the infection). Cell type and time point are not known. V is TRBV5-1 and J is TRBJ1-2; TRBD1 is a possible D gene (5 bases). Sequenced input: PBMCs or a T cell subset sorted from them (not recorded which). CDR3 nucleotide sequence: TGCGCCAGCAGCCTCGGGACCCGACTAGGTGCCTATGGCTACACCTTC. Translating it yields CASSLGTRLGAYGYTF.